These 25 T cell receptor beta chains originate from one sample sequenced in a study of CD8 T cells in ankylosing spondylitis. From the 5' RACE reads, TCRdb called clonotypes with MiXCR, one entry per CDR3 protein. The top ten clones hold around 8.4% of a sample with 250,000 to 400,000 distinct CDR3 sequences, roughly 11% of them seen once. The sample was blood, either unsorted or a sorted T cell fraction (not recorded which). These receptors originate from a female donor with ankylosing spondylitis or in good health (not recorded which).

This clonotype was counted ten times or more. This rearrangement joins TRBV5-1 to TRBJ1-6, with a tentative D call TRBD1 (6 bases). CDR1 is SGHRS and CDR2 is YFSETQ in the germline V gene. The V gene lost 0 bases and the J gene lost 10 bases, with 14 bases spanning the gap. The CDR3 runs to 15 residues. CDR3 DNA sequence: TGCGCCAGCAGCTTGGAAGGCCGAGGACAGTCACCCCTCCACTTT. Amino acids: CASSLEGRGQSPLHF.

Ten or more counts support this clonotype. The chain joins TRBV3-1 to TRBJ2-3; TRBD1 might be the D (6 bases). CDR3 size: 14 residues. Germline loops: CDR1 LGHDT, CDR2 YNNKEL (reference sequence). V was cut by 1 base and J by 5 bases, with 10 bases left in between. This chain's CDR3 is CASSQAGDGDTQYF. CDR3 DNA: TGTGCCAGCAGCCAAGCAGGGGATGGAGATACGCAGTATTTT.

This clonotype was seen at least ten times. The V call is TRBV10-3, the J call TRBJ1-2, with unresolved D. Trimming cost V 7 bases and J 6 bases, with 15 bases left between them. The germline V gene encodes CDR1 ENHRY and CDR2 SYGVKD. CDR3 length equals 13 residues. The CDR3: CAITVGSPHGYTF. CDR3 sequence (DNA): TGTGCCATCACTGTAGGGTCCCCTCATGGCTACACCTTC.

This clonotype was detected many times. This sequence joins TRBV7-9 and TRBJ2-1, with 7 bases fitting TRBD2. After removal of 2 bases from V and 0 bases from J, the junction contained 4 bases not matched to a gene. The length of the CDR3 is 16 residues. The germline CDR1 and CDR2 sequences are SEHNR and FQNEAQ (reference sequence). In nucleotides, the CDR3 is TGTGCCAGCAGCTTACTCCCTAGCGGCTCCTACAATGAGCAGTTCTTC. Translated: CASSLLPSGSYNEQFF.

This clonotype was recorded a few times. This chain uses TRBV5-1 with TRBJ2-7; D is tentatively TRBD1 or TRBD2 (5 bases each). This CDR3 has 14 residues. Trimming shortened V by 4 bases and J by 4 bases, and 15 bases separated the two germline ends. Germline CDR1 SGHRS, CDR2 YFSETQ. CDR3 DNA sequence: TGCGCCAGCAGCCCGGGGCTCGGGCAATACGAGCAGTACTTC. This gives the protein CASSPGLGQYEQYF.

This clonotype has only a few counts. The CDR3 DNA reads TGTGCCAGCAGCCCGCCGGGCCTGAACATTCAGTACTTC. This gives the protein CASSPPGLNIQYF. This chain joins TRBV7-8 and TRBJ2-4; D unclear. Germline V gives CDR1 SGHVS, CDR2 FQNEAQ. The CDR3 is 13 amino acids. The V gene lost 5 bases and the J gene lost 7 bases, with 12 bases spanning the gap.

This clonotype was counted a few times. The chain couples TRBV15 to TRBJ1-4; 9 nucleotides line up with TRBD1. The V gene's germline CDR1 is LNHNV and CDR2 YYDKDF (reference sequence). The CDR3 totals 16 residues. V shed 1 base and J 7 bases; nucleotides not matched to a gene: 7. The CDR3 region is CATSRGLGTGPEKLFF. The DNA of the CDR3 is TGTGCCACCAGCAGAGGCCTAGGGACAGGGCCTGAAAAACTGTTTTTT.

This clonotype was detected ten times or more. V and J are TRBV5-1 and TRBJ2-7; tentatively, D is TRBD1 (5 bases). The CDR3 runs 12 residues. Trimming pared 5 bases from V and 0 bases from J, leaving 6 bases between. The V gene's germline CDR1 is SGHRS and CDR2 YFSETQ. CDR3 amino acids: CASRQDSYEQYF. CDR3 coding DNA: TGCGCCAGCAGACAGGACTCCTACGAGCAGTACTTC.

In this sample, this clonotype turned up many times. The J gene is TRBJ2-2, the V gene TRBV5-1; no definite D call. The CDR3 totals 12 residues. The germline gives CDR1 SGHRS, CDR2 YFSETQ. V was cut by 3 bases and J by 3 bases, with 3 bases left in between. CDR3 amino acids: CASSYHTGELFF. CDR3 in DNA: TGCGCCAGCAGCTACCACACCGGGGAGCTGTTTTTT.

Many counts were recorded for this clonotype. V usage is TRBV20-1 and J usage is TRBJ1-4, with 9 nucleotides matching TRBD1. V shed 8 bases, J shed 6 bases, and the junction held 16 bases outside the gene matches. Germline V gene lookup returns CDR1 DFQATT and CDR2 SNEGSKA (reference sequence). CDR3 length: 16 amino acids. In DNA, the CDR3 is TGCAGTCCAAGAGGGAAACCGGGACAGGGATATGAAAAACTGTTTTTT. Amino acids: CSPRGKPGQGYEKLFF.

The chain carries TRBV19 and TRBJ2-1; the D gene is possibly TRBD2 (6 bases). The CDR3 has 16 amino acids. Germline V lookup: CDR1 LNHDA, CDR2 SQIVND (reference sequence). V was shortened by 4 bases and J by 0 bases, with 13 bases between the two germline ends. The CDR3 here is CASSKDSGSSYNEQFF. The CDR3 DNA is TGTGCCAGTAGTAAAGATAGCGGTAGCTCCTACAATGAGCAGTTCTTC.

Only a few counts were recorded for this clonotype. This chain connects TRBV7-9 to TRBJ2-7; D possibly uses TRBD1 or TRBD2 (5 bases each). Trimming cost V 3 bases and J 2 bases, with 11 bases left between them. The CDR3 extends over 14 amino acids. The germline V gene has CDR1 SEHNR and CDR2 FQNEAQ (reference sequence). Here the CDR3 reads CASSFRDDPYEQYF. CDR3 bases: TGTGCCAGCAGCTTCCGGGACGACCCCTACGAGCAGTACTTC.

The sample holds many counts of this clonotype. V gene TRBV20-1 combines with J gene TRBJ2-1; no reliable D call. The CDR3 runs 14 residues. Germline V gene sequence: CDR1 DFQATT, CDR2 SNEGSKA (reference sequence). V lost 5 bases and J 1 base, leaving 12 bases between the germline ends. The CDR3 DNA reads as TGCAGTGCTCCTCACAGTAGATCCTACAATGAGCAGTTCTTC. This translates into CSAPHSRSYNEQFF.

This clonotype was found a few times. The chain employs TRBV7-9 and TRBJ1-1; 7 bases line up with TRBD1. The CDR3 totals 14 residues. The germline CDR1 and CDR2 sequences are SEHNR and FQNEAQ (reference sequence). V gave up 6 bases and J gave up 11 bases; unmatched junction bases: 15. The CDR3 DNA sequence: TGTGCCAGCAGTTCACACAACAGGGGACTGGAGGCTTTCTTT. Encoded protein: CASSSHNRGLEAFF.

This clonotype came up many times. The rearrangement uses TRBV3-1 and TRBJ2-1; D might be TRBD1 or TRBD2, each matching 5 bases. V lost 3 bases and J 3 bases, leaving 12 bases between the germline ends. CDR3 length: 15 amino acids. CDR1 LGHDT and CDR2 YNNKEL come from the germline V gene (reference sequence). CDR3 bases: TGTGCCAGCAGCCATTCGGGGCGGGTCTACAATGAGCAGTTCTTC. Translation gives CASSHSGRVYNEQFF.

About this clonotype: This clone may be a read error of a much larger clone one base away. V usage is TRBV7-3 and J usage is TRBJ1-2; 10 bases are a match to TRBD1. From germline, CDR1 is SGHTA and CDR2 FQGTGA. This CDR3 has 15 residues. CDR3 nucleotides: TGTGCCAGCAGCTACCGACAGGGGGCCAGCTATGGCGACACCTTC. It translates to CASSYRQGASYGDTF.

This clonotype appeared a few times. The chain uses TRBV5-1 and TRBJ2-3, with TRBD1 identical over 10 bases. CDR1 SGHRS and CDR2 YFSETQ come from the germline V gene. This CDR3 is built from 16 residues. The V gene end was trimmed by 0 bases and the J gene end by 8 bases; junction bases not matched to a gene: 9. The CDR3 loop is CASSLAGTGVRGTQYF. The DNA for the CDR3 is TGCGCCAGCAGCTTGGCCGGGACAGGGGTCCGGGGTACGCAGTATTTT. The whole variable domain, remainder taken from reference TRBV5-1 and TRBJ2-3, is KAGVTQTPRYLIKTRGQQVTLSCSPISGHRSVSWYQQTPGQGLQFLFEYFSETQRNKGNFPGRFSGRQFSNSRSEMNVSTLELGDSALYLCASSLAGTGVRGTQYFGPGTRLTVL.

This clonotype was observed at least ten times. This CDR3 is CASTGLNTEAFF. The CDR3 coding sequence is TGTGCCAGTACAGGGCTGAACACTGAAGCTTTCTTT. The chain is built from TRBV12-3 or TRBV12-4 and TRBJ1-1; possible D gene TRBD1, 6 bases. Trimming took 9 bases from V and 0 from J, leaving 8 bases between them. The CDR3 covers 12 residues.

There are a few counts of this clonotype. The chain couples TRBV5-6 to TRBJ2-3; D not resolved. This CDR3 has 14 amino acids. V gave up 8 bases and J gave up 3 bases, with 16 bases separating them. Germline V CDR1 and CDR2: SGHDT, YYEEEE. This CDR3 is CASSPSAWTDTQYF. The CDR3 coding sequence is TGTGCCAGTAGCCCATCGGCGTGGACAGATACGCAGTATTTT.

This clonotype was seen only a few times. The CDR3 here is CASSRGGVHNSPLHF. Written as DNA, the CDR3 is TGTGCCAGCAGTCGGGGGGGGGTCCATAATTCACCCCTCCACTTT. This chain links TRBV27 with TRBJ1-6; weak D call: TRBD1 (5 bases). Germline CDR1 and CDR2: MNHEY and SMNVEV (reference sequence). V was cut by 5 bases and J by 5 bases, with 13 bases left in between. The CDR3 has 15 residues.

The CDR3 region has the DNA TGTGCCAGCAGCCCCCGGAGCTCCAGGCCCGGAGAAAAACTGTTTTTT. It translates to CASSPRSSRPGEKLFF. V and J are TRBV7-9 and TRBJ1-4; unclear D gene. Germline assignment: CDR1 SEHNR and CDR2 FQNEAQ (reference sequence). The CDR3 has 16 residues. V lost 5 bases, J lost 8 bases, and 21 bases lay in between.

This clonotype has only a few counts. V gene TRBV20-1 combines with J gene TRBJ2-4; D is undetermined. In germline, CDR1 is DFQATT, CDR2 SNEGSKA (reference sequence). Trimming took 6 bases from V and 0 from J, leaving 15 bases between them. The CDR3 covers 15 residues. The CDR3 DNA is TGCAGTGCCACCCTACGTCAGATAGCCAAAAACATTCAGTACTTC. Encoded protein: CSATLRQIAKNIQYF.

CDR3 in amino acids: CCARDLGLAVPGDTQYF. Written as DNA, the CDR3 is TGCTGCGCTAGAGATCTTGGACTAGCGGTCCCGGGGGATACGCAGTATTTT. This sequence joins TRBV20-1 and TRBJ2-3; 10 bases line up with TRBD2. The CDR3 runs to 17 residues. Germline V gene data show CDR1 as DFQATT and CDR2 as SNEGSKA (reference sequence).

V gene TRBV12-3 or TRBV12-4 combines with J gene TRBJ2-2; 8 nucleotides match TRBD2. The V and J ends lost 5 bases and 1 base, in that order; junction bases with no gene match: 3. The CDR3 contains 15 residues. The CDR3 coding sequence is TGTGCCAGCAGTCCGAGCGGGAGGAACACCGGGGAGCTGTTTTTT. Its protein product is CASSPSGRNTGELFF.

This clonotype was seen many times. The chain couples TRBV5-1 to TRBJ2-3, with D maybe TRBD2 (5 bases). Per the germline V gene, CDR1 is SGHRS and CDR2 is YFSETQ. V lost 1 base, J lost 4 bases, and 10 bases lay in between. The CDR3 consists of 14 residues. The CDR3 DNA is TGCGCCAGCAGCTTGCCGGGGAAAGCAGATACGCAGTATTTT. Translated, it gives CASSLPGKADTQYF.